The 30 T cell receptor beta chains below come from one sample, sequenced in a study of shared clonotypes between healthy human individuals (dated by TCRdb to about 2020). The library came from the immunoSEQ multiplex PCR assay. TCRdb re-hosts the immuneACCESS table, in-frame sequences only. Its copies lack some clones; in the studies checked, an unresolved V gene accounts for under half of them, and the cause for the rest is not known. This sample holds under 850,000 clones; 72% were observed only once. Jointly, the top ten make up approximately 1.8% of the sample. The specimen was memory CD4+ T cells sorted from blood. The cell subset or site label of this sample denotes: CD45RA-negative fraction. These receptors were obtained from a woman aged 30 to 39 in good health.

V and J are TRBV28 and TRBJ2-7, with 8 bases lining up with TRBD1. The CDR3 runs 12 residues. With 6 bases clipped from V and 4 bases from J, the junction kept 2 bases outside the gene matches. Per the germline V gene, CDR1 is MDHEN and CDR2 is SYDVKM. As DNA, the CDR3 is TGTGCCAGCAGCCAGGGGGCTTACGAGCAGTACTTC. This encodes CASSQGAYEQYF.

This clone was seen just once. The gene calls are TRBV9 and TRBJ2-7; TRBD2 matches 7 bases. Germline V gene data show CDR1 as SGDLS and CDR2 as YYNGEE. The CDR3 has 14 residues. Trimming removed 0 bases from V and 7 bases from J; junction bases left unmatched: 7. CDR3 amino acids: CASSVEAGAGEQYF. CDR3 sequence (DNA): TGTGCCAGCAGCGTAGAGGCGGGAGCGGGTGAGCAGTACTTC.

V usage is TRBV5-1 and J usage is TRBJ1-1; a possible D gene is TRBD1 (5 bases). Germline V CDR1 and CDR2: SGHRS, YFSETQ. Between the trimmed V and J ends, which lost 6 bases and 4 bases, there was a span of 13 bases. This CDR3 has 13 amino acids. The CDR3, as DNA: TGCGCCAGCATGAGGGTTGGGGGCACTGAAGCTTTCTTT. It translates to CASMRVGGTEAFF.

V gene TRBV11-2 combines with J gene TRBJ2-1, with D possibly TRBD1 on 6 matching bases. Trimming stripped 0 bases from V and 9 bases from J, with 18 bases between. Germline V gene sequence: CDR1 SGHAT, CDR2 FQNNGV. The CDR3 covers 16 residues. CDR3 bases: TGTGCCAGCAGCTTAGATCAGGATCTCAGGGGACGTGAGCAGTTCTTC. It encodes CASSLDQDLRGREQFF.

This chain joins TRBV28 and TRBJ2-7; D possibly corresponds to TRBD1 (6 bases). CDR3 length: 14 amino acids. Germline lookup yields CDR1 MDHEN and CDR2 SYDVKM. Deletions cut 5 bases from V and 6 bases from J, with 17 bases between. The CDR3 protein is CASSIRWAGVEQYF. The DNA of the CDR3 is TGTGCCAGCAGTATCCGGTGGGCAGGGGTCGAGCAGTACTTC.

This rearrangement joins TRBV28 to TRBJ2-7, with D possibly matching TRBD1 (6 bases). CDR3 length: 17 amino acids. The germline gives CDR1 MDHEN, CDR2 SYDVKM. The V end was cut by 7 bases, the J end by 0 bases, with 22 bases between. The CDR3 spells CASTIPGDTPNSYEQYF. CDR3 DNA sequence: TGTGCCAGCACCATACCAGGGGACACCCCTAACTCCTACGAGCAGTACTTC.

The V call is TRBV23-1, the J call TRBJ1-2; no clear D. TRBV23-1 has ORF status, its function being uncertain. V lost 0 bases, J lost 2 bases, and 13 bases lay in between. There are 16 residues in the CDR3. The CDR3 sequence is CASSQSFRRGNYGYTF. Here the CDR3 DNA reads TGCGCCAGCAGTCAATCATTCAGGAGAGGGAACTATGGCTACACCTTC.

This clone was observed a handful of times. CDR3 nucleotide sequence: TGTGCCAGCAGTTTAGGGGGGCTTGGTAATGAAAAACTGTTTTTT. It yields the protein CASSLGGLGNEKLFF. The chain carries TRBV27 and TRBJ1-4; a weak D match, TRBD1 (6 bases). The germline V and J ends were trimmed by 2 bases and 4 bases, with 11 bases remaining between them. This CDR3 is built from 15 residues. Germline CDR1 MNHEY, CDR2 SMNVEV (reference sequence).

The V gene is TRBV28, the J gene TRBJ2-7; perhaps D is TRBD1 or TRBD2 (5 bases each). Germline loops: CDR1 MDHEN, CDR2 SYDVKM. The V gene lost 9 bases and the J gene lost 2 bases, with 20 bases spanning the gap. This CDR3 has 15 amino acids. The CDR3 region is CASPPSGTAAYEQYF. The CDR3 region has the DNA TGTGCCAGTCCACCCTCCGGGACGGCAGCCTACGAGCAGTACTTC.

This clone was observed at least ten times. In nucleotides, the CDR3 is TGTGCCAGCAGCTTTTCTGGCACCGGGGAGCTGTTTTTT. This gives the protein CASSFSGTGELFF. The chain employs TRBV7-3 and TRBJ2-2, with D hard to call. The V and J ends lost 3 bases and 4 bases respectively, with 6 bases between them. CDR1 and CDR2 from the germline V gene are SGHTA and FQGTGA. The CDR3 extends over 13 amino acids.

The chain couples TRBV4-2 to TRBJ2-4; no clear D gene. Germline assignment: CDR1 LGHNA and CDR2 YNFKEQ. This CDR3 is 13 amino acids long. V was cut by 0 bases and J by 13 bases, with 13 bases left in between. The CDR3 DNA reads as TGTGCCAGCAGCCAAGATGAGGAGCGTCAGCAGTACTTC. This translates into CASSQDEERQQYF.

CDR3 in amino acids: CAWSVRGFYEQYF. CDR3 coding DNA: TGTGCCTGGAGTGTACGGGGGTTCTACGAGCAGTACTTC. This chain links TRBV30 with TRBJ2-7, with D possibly being TRBD2 (6 bases). CDR1 and CDR2 from the germline V gene are GTSNPN and SVGIG (reference sequence). The CDR3 is 13 amino acids. Trimming took off 0 bases at V and 3 bases at J, with 9 bases between the two ends. Full variable domain (missing parts from reference TRBV30 and TRBJ2-7): SQTIHQWPATLVQPVGSPLSLECTVEGTSNPNLYWYRQAAGRGLQLLFYSVGIGQISSEVPQNLSASRPQDRQFILSSKKLLLSDSGFYLCAWSVRGFYEQYFGPGTRLTVT.

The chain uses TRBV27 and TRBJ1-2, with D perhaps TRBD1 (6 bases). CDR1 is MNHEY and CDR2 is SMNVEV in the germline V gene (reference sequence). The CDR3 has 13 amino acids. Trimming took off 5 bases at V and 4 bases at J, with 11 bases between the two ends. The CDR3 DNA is TGTGCCAGCAGTCAAGGGGGGGGCTATGGCTACACCTTC. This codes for CASSQGGGYGYTF.

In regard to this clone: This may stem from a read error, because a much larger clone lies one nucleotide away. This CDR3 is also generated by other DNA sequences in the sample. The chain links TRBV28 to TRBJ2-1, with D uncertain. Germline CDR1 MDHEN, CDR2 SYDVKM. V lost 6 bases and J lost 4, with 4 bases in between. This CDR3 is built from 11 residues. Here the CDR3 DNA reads TGTGCCAGCAGACTATACAATGAGCAGTTCTTC. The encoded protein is CASRLYNEQFF.

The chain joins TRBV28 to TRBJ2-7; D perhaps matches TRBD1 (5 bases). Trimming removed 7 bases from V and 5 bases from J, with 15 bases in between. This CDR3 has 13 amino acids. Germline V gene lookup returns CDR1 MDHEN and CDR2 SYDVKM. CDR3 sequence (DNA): TGTGCCAGCACCGAAACAGGTATTGACGAGCAGTACTTC. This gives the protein CASTETGIDEQYF.

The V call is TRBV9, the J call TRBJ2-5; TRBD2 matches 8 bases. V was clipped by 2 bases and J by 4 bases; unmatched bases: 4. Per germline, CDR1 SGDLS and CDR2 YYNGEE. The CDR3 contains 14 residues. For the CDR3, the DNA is TGTGCCAGCAGCGTTAGCGGGATTGGAGAGACCCAGTACTTC. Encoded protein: CASSVSGIGETQYF.

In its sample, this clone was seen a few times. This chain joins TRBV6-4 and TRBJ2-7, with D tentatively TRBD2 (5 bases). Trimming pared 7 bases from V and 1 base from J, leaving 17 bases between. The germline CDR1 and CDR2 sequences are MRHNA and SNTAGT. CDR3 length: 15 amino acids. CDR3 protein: CASIVLPAESYEQYF. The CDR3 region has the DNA TGTGCCAGCATCGTCCTTCCAGCGGAATCCTACGAGCAGTACTTC.

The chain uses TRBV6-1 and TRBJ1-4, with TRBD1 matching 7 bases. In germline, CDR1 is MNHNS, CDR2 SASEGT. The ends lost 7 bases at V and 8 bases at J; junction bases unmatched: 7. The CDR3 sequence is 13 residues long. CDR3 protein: CASTDRIGEKLFF. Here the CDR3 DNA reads TGTGCCAGCACGGACAGGATCGGGGAAAAACTGTTTTTT.

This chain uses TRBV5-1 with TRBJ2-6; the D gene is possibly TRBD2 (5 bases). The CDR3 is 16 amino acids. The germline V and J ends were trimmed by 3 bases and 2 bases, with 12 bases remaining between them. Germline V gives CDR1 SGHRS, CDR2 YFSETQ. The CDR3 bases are TGCGCCAGCAGCTCTGTAACTAGAACTGGGGCCAACGTCCTGACTTTC. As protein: CASSSVTRTGANVLTF.

For the CDR3, the DNA is TGTGCCAGCAGTGGGGGCGCAGGGTGGGCCGGGGAGCTGTTTTTT. It encodes CASSGGAGWAGELFF. V is TRBV28 and J is TRBJ2-2, with a tentative D call TRBD1 (6 bases). Trimming pared 5 bases from V and 6 bases from J, leaving 16 bases between. The CDR3 runs 15 residues. CDR1 is MDHEN, CDR2 SYDVKM, per germline.

The CDR3 is CASRGSSGRYNEQFF. DNA for the CDR3: TGTGCCAGCAGAGGGTCTAGCGGGAGATACAATGAGCAGTTCTTC. The chain couples TRBV2 to TRBJ2-1; TRBD2 aligns across 10 bases. Germline trimming cut 6 bases from V and 4 bases from J; bases unmatched to any gene: 6. This CDR3 has 15 amino acids. Germline loops: CDR1 SNHLY, CDR2 FYNNEI.

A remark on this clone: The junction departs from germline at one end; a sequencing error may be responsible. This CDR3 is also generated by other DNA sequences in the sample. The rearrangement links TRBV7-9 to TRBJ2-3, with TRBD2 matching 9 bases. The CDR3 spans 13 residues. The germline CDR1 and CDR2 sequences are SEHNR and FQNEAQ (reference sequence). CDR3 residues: CASSLAGPDTQYF. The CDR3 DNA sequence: TGTGCCAGCAGCCTAGCGGGGCCAGATACGCAGTATTTT.

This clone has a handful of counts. CDR3 nucleotide sequence: TGTGCCAGCAGGGGGCAATGGGGTGAAAAACTGTTTTTT. Protein sequence: CASRGQWGEKLFF. The chain has TRBV25-1 and TRBJ1-4; tentatively, D is TRBD1 (5 bases). Germline CDR1 MGHDK, CDR2 SYGVNS. V was shortened by 6 bases and J by 7 bases, with 12 bases between the two germline ends. The CDR3 loop spans 13 amino acids.

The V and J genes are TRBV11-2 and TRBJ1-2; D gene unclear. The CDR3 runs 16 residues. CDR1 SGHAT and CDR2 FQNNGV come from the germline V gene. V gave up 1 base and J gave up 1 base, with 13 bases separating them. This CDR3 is CASSLAGNSINYGYTF. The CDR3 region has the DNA TGTGCCAGCAGCTTAGCGGGGAACAGTATTAACTATGGCTACACCTTC. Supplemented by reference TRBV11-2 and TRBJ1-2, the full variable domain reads EAGVAQSPRYKIIEKRQSVAFWCNPISGHATLYWYQQILGQGPKLLIQFQNNGVVDDSQLPKDRFSAERLKGVDSTLKIQPAKLEDSAVYLCASSLAGNSINYGYTFGSGTRLTVV.

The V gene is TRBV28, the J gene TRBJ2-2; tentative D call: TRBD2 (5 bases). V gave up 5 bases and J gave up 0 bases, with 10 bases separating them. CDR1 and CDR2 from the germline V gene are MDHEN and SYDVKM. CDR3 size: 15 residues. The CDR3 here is CASSPLVPNTGELFF. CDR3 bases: TGTGCCAGCAGTCCACTAGTGCCGAACACCGGGGAGCTGTTTTTT.

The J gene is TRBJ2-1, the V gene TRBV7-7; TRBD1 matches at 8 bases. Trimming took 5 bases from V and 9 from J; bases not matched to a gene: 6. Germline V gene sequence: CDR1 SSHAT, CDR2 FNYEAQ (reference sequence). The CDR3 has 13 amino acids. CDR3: CASSKNRGSEQFF. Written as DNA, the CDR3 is TGTGCCAGCAGCAAAAACAGGGGGTCTGAGCAGTTCTTC.

CDR3 DNA: TGTGCCAGCAGTCCGGGAAGCACTAACTATGGCTACACCTTC. Translation gives CASSPGSTNYGYTF. The chain employs TRBV6-1 and TRBJ1-2; D is undetermined. The CDR3 consists of 14 residues. The V gene's germline CDR1 is MNHNS and CDR2 SASEGT. The V end was cut by 5 bases, the J end by 0 bases, with 10 bases between.

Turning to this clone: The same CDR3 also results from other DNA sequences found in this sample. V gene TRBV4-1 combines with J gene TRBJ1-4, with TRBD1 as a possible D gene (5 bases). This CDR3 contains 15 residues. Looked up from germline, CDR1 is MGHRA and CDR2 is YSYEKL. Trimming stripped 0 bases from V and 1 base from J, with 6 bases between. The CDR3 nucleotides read TGCGCCAGCAGCCAAGATCAGGGAACTAATGAAAAACTGTTTTTT. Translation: CASSQDQGTNEKLFF.

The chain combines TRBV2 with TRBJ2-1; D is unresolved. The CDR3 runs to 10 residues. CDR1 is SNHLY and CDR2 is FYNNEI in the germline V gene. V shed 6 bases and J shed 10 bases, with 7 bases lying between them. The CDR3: CASRVKEQFF. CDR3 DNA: TGTGCCAGCAGAGTAAAGGAGCAGTTCTTC.

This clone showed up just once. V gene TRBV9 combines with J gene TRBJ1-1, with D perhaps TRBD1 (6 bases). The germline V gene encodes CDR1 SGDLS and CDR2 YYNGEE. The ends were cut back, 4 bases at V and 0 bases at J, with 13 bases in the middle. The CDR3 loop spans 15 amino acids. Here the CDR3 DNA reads TGTGCCAGCAGCCGAGGGGGAGCCATGAACACTGAAGCTTTCTTT. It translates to CASSRGGAMNTEAFF.